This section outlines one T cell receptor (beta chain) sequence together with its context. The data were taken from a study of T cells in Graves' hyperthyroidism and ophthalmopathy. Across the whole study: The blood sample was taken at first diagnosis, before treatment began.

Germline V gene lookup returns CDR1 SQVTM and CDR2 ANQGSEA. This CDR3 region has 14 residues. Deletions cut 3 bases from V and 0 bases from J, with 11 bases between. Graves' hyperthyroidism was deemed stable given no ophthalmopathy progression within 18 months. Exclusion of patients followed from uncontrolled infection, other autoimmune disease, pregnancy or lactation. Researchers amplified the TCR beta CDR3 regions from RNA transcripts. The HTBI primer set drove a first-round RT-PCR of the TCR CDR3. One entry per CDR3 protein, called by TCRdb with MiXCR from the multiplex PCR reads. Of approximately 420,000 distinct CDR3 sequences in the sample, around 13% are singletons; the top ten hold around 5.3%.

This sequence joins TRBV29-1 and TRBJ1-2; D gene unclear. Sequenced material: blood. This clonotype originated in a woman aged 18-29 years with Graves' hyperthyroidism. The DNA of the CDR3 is TGCAGCGTTGAGCACGTCCGGGCTAACTATGGCTACACCTTC. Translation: CSVEHVRANYGYTF. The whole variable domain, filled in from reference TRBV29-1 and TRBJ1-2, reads SAVISQKPSRDICQRGTSLTIQCQVDSQVTMMFWYRQQPGQSLTLIATANQGSEATYESGFVIDKFPISRPNLTFSTLTVSNMSPEDSSIYLCSVEHVRANYGYTFGSGTRLTVV.